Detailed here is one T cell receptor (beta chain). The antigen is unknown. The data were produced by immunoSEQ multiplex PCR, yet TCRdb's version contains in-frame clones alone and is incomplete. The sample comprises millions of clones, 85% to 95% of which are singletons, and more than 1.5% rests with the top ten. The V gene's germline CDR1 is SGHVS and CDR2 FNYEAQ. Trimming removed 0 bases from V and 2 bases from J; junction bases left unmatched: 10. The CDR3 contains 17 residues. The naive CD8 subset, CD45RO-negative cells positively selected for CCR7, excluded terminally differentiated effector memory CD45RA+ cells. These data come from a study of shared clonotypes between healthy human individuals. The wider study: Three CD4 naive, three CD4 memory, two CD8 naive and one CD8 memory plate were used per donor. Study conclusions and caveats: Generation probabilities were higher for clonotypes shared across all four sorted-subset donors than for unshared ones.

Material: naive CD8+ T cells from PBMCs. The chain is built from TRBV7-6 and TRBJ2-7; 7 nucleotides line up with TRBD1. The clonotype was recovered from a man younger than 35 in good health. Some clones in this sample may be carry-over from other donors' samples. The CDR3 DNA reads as TGTGCCAGCAGCTTAGCCCGAAATTTTGGACAGGCCTACGAGCAGTACTTC. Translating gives CASSLARNFGQAYEQYF.